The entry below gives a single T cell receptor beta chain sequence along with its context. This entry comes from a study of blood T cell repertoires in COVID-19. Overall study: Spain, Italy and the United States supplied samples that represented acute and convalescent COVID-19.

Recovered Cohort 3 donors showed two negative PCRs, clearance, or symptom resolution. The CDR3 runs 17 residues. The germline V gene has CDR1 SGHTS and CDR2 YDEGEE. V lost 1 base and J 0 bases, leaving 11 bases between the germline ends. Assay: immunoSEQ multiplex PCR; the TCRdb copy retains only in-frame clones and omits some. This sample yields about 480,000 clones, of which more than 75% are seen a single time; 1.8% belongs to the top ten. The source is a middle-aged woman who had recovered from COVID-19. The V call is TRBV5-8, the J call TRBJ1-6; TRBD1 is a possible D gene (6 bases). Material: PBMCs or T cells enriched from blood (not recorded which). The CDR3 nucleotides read TGTGCCAGCAGCTTGAACAGGGTTAGCTCCTATAATTCACCCCTCCACTTT. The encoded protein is CASSLNRVSSYNSPLHF.